This is a list of T cell receptor beta chains from one sample in a study of OX40 agonist ivuxolimab in advanced cancers. Sequencing used immunoSEQ multiplex PCR; TCRdb keeps in-frame clones, though not all of them. This table has some 26,000 clones, 65% to 85% appearing once. The sequences come from CD4+ or CD8+ T cells sorted from blood, collected in a trial of the OX40 agonist ivuxolimab. These receptor sequences come from an adult with an advanced solid tumor such as melanoma, head and neck, liver or kidney cancer. The CDR3 runs from the conserved cysteine through the conserved F or W. D genes are given only for firm matches.

J	D	V	DNA	CDR3
TRBJ2-3	TRBD2	TRBV6-5	TGTGCCAGCAGTTACGGGACTAGCGGCACAGATACGCAGTATTTT	CASSYGTSGTDTQYF
TRBJ2-7	TRBD1	TRBV27	TGTGCCAGCAGTTTATTGACAGGGAGTACGTCCTACGAGCAGTACTTC	CASSLLTGSTSYEQYF
TRBJ2-1	NA	TRBV27	TGTGCCAGCAGTTCCCTTGGGGGAGCGGATTACAATGAGCAGTTCTTC	CASSSLGGADYNEQFF
TRBJ1-4	NA	TRBV30	TGTGCCTGGCCGGGACACGGGGCAACTAATGAAAAACTGTTTTTT	CAWPGHGATNEKLFF
TRBJ1-3	TRBD1	TRBV14	TGTGCCAGCAGCCAAGTACAGGGGATTGCTGGAAACACCATATATTTT	CASSQVQGIAGNTIYF
TRBJ2-7	TRBD2	TRBV9	TGTGCCAGCAGCGTAGGGCTAGCGGAAACATACGAGCAGTACTTC	CASSVGLAETYEQYF
TRBJ2-1	NA	TRBV5-1	TGCGCCAGCAGCTTTCCCGATTACAATGAGCAGTTCTTC	CASSFPDYNEQFF
TRBJ1-2	TRBD1	TRBV6-5	TGTGCCAGCAGGAGAGGCGGACAGGGAGGCTATGGCTACACCTTC	CASRRGGQGGYGYTF
TRBJ2-7	TRBD2	TRBV5-8	TGTGCCAGCAGACGGACTAGCGGGGAACCCTACGAGCAGTACTTC	CASRRTSGEPYEQYF
TRBJ2-2	NA	TRBV27	TGTGCCAGCAGAGTAGGAAATTCGAACACCGGGGAGCTGTTTTTT	CASRVGNSNTGELFF
TRBJ2-7	TRBD1	TRBV6-5	TGTGCCAGTACCTTCTCCGGGACAGCTCTCGGGGAGCAGTACTTC	CASTFSGTALGEQYF
TRBJ2-7	NA	TRBV30	TGTGCCTGGGAGAGGGGGTACGAGCAGTACTTC	CAWERGYEQYF
TRBJ2-5	NA	TRBV10-3	TGTGCCATCAGTGAGTCATCCGGGTTGGAGACCCAGTACTTC	CAISESSGLETQYF
TRBJ2-1	TRBD2	TRBV15	TGTGCCACCAGCCGACTAGCGGGAGGGGACAATGAGCAGTTCTTC	CATSRLAGGDNEQFF
TRBJ2-7	NA	TRBV6-5	TGTGCCAGCAGGCCTCTTGGGGGTTTGTACGAGCAGTACTTC	CASRPLGGLYEQYF
TRBJ1-1	NA	TRBV5-1	TGCGCCAGCAGCTTGGGATGGGTGGGGGACACTGAAGCTTTCTTT	CASSLGWVGDTEAFF
TRBJ2-1	TRBD2	TRBV7-9	TGTGCCAGCAGCCCCCCGGGACTAGCGGAGGTCAATGAGCAGTTCTTC	CASSPPGLAEVNEQFF
TRBJ1-5	NA	TRBV19	TGTGCCAGTAGTATAGGGGTGGGTCAGCCCCAGCATTTT	CASSIGVGQPQHF
TRBJ2-1	NA	TRBV7-2	TGTGCCAGCAACCTCCCGATCCACAATGAGCAGTTCTTC	CASNLPIHNEQFF
TRBJ2-1	TRBD2	TRBV5-6	TGTGCCAGCAGCTTGGGGGTAGCGGGAGGTTATGAGCAGTTCTTC	CASSLGVAGGYEQFF
TRBJ1-2	NA	TRBV10-1	TGCGCCAGCAGTGTTGGGCAGGACCTCAACTATGGCTACACCTTC	CASSVGQDLNYGYTF
TRBJ2-2	NA	TRBV9	TGTGCCAGCAGCGGAGCCCGATCTCTCAGTGTCCCCGGGGAGCTGTTTTTT	CASSGARSLSVPGELFF
TRBJ2-5	NA	TRBV2	TGTGCCAGCAGTGAAGGGCCGAACCAAGAGACCCAGTACTTC	CASSEGPNQETQYF
TRBJ2-7	NA	TRBV9	TGTGCCAGCAGCGCTTACGACAGTTTAAGTTTAGGCTACGAGCAGTACTTC	CASSAYDSLSLGYEQYF
TRBJ2-7	NA	TRBV5-4	TGTGCCAGCAGCTTAGGGCCAGAGTCCTACGAGCAGTACTTC	CASSLGPESYEQYF